In its sample, the clone carrying this T cell receptor (beta chain) was seen a few times. Antigen specificity is unknown. Germline V gene data show CDR1 as ENHRY and CDR2 as SYGVKD. The V and J ends lost 3 bases and 3 bases respectively, with 8 bases between them. This CDR3 contains 13 residues. These data are taken from a study of T cell repertoires in cytomegalovirus infection. About the research overall: It was the public TCR beta signatures that indicated both CMV infection and matching HLA type.

A single record per CDR3 protein comes from TCRdb applying MiXCR to the reads. The sample consists of 150,000 to 200,000 distinct CDR3 sequences, roughly 30% of them appearing once. Study results and caveats: Public TCR beta family frequency separated CMV-and-HLA carriers, including in an independent cohort. The study found HLA-C-restricted CMV-specific TCR beta clonotypes dominating the ex vivo response.

The TCR comes from a human donor in good health (CMV status not recorded). Some clones in this sample may be carry-over from other donors' samples. The chain combines TRBV10-3 with TRBJ1-1; no clear D gene. The sequenced sample consisted of PBMCs. The CDR3 loop reads CAISEARDTEAFF. In DNA, the CDR3 is TGTGCCATCAGTGAAGCCCGGGACACTGAAGCTTTCTTT.